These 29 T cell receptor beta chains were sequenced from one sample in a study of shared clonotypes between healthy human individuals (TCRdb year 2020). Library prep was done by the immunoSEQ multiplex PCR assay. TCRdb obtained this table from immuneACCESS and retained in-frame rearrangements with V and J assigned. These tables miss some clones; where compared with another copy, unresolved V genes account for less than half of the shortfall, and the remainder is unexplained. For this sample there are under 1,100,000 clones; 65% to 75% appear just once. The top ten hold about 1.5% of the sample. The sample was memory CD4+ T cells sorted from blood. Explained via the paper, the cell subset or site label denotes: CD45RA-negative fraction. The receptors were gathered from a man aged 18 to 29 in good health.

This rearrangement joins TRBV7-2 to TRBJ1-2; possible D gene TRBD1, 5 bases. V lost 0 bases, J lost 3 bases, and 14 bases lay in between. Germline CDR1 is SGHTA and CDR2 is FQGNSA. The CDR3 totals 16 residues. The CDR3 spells CASSLARGRVDYGYTF. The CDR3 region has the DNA TGTGCCAGCAGCTTAGCGAGGGGTAGAGTAGACTATGGCTACACCTTC.

DNA for the CDR3: TGTGCCAGCTCACCACCGGGACTAGGGGGTTACAATGAGCAGTTCTTC. Translating gives CASSPPGLGGYNEQFF. The V gene is TRBV18, the J gene TRBJ2-1; 8 nucleotides match TRBD2. The junction had 5 bases not matched to a gene; V was cut back by 0 bases and J by 4 bases. The CDR3 has 16 residues. Germline CDR1 reads KGHSH; CDR2 reads LQKENI.

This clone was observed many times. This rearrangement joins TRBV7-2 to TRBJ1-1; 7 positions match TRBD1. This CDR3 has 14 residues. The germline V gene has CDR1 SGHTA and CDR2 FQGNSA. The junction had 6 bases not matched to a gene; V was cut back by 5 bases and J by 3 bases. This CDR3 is CASSRGQSYTEAFF. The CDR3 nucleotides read TGTGCCAGCAGCCGGGGACAGTCGTACACTGAAGCTTTCTTT. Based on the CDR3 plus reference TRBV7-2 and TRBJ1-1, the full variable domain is GAGVSQSPSNKVTEKGKDVELRCDPISGHTALYWYRQSLGQGLEFLIYFQGNSAPDKSGLPSDRFSAERTGGSVSTLTIQRTQQEDSAVYLCASSRGQSYTEAFFGQGTRLTVV.

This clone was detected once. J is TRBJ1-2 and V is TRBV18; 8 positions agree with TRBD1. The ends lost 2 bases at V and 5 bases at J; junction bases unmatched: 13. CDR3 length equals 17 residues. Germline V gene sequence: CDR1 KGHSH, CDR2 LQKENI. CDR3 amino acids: CASSPGTGVASLYGYTF. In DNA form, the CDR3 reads TGTGCCAGCTCACCAGGGACAGGCGTCGCTTCTCTATATGGCTACACCTTC.

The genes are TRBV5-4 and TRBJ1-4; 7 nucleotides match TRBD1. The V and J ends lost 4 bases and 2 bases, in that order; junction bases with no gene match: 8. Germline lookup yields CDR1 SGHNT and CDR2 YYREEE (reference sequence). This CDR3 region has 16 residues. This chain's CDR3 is CASSKRQGLTNEKLFF. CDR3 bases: TGTGCCAGCAGCAAAAGACAGGGTTTGACTAATGAAAAACTGTTTTTT.

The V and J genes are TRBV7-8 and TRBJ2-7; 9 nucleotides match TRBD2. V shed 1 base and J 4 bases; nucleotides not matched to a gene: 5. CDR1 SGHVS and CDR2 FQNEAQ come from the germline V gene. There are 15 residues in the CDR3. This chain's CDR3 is CASSLGRGGSYEQYF. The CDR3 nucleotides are TGTGCCAGCAGCTTAGGGCGGGGGGGATCTTACGAGCAGTACTTC.

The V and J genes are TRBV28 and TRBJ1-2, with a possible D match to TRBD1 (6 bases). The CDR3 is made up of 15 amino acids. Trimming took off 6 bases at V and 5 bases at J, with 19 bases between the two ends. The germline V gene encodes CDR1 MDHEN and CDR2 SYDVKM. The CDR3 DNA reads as TGTGCCAGCAGGCCTTCCTCCGGGACATATTATGGCTACACCTTC. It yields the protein CASRPSSGTYYGYTF.

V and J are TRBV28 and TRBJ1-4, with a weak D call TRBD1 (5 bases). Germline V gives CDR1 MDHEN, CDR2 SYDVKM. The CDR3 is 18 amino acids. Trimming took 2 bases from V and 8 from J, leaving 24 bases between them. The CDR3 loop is CASSLPQTYSGREEKLFF. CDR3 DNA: TGTGCCAGCAGTTTACCGCAAACCTATTCAGGGAGGGAGGAAAAACTGTTTTTT.

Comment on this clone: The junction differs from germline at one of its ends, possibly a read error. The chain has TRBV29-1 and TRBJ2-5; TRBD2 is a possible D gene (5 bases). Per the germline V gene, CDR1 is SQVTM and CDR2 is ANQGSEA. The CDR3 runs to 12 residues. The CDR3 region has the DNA TGCAGCGTTGTAGTGGGAGAAGAGATCCAGTACTTC. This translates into CSVVVGEEIQYF.

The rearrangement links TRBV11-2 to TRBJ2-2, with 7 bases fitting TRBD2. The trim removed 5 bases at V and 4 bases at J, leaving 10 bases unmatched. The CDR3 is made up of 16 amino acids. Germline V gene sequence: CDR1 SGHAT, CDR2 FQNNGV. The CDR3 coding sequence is TGTGCCAGCAGCGTCTCCGGGACTAAACCCACCGGGGAGCTGTTTTTT. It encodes CASSVSGTKPTGELFF.

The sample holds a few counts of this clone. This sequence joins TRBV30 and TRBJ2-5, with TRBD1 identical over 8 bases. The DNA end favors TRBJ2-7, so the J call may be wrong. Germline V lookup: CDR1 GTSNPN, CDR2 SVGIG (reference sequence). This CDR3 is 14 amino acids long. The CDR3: CAFTKGQALYEQYF. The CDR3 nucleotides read TGTGCCTTCACTAAGGGACAGGCTCTCTACGAGCAGTACTTC.

The DNA of the CDR3 is TGTGCCAGTGTTGACGCAGGCACTTCCTACGAGCAGTACTTC. This encodes CASVDAGTSYEQYF. This chain connects TRBV6-1 to TRBJ2-7; D ambiguous. Per the germline V gene, CDR1 is MNHNS and CDR2 is SASEGT. This CDR3 has 14 amino acids. With 9 bases removed from V and 1 base from J, the gap between germline ends came to 16 bases.

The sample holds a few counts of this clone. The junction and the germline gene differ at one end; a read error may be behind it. The CDR3 region has the DNA TGCACGGGGGACCCAAAGAACACCGGGGAGCTGTTTTTT. Translated: CTGDPKNTGELFF. V is TRBV6-7 and J is TRBJ2-2; maybe TRBD2 (6 bases). TRBV6-7 is placed among ORFs of uncertain function. This CDR3 has 13 amino acids.

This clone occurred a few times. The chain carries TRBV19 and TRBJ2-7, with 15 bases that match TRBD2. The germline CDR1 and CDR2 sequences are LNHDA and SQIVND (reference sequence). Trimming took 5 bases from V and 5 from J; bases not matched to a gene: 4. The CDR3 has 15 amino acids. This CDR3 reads CASSSGLAGGHEQYF. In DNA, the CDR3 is TGTGCCAGTAGTTCGGGACTAGCGGGAGGACACGAGCAGTACTTC.

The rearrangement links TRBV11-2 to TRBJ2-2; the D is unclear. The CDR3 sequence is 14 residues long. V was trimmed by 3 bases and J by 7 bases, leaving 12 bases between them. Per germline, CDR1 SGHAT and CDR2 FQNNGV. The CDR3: CASSFTGTGGELFF. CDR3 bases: TGTGCCAGCAGCTTTACCGGCACGGGCGGGGAGCTGTTTTTT. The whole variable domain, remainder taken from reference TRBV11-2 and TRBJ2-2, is EAGVAQSPRYKIIEKRQSVAFWCNPISGHATLYWYQQILGQGPKLLIQFQNNGVVDDSQLPKDRFSAERLKGVDSTLKIQPAKLEDSAVYLCASSFTGTGGELFFGEGSRLTVL.

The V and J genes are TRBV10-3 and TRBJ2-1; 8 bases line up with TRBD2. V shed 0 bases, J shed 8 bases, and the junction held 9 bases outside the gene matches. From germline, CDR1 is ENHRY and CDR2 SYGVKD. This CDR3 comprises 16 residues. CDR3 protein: CAISESGLAGSYEQFF. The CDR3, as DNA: TGTGCCATCAGTGAGTCTGGGCTAGCGGGTAGTTATGAGCAGTTCTTC.

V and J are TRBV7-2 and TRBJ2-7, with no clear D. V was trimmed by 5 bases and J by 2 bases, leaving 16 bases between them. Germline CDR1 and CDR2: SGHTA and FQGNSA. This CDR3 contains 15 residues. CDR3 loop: CASSEGIASAYEQYF. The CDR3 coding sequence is TGTGCCAGCAGCGAAGGGATCGCGAGCGCCTACGAGCAGTACTTC.

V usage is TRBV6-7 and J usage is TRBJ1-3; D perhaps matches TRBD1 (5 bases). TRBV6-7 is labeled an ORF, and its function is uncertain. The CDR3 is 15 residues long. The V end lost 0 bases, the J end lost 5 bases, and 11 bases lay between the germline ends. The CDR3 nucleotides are TGTGCCAGCAGTTACTCGACAGTATACCGAAACACCATATATTTT. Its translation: CASSYSTVYRNTIYF.

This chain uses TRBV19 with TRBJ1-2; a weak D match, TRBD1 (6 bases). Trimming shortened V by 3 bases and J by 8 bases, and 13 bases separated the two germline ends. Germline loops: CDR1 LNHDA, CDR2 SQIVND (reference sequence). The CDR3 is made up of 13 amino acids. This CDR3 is CASSMVTGSGYTF. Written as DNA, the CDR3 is TGTGCCAGTAGTATGGTAACAGGGAGCGGCTACACCTTC.

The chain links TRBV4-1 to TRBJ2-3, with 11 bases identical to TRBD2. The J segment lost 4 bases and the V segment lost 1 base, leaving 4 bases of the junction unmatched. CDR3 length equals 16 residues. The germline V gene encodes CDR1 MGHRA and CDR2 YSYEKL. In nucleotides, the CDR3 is TGCGCCAGCAGCCAAGGACTAGCGGGGTCAGCAGATACGCAGTATTTT. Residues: CASSQGLAGSADTQYF.

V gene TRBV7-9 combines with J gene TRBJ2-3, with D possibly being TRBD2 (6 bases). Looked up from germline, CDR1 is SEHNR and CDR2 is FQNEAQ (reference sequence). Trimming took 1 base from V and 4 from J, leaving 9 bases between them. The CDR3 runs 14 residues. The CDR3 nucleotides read TGTGCCAGCAGCTTAGGTCGGGGGTCAGATACGCAGTATTTT. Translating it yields CASSLGRGSDTQYF.

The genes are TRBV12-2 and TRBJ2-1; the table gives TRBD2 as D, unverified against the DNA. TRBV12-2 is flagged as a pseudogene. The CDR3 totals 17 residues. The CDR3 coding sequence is TGTGCAAGTCGCTTAGATATGACAGCGGGAGCCTACAATGAGCAGTTCTTC. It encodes CASRLDMTAGAYNEQFF.

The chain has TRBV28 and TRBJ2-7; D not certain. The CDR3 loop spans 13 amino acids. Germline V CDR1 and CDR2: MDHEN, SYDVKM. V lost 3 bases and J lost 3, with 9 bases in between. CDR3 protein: CASSFSGDYEQYF. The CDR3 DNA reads TGTGCCAGCAGTTTCTCAGGCGACTACGAGCAGTACTTC.

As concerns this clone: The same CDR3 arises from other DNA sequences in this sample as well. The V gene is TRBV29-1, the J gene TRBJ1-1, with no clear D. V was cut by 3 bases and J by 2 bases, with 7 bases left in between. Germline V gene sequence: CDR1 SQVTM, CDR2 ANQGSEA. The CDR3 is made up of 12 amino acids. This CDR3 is CSVDLGNTEAFF. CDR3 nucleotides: TGCAGCGTTGACCTGGGTAACACTGAAGCTTTCTTT.

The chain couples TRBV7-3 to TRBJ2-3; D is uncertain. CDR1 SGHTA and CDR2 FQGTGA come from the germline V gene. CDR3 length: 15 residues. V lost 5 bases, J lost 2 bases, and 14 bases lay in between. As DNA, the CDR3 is TGTGCCAGCAGCCCAGCTGGGGTGCACACAGATACGCAGTATTTT. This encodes CASSPAGVHTDTQYF.

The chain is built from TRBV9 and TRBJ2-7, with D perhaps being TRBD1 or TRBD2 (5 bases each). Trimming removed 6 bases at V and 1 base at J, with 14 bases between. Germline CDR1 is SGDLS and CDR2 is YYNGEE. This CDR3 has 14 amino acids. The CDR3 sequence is CASNGGHSSYEQYF. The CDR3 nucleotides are TGTGCCAGCAATGGAGGACATTCTTCCTACGAGCAGTACTTC.

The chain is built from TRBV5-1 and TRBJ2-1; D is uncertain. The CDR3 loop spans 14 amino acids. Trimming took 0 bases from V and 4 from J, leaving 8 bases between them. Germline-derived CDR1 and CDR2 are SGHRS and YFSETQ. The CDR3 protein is CASSLDNDYNEQFF. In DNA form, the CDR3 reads TGCGCCAGCAGCTTGGATAACGATTACAATGAGCAGTTCTTC.

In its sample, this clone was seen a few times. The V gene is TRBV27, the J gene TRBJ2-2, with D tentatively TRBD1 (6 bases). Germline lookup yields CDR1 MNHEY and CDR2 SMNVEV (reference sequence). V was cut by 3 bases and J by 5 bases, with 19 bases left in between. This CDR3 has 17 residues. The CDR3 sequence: CASSFWAGTQGTGELFF. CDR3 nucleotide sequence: TGTGCCAGCAGTTTTTGGGCCGGGACCCAGGGGACCGGGGAGCTGTTTTTT.

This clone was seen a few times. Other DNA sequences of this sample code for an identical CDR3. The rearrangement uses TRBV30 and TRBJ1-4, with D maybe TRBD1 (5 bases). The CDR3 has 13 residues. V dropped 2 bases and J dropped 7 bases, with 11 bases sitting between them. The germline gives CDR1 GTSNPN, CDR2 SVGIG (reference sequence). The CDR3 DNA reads TGTGCCTGGAGTTCTGGGACGGGTGAAAAACTGTTTTTT. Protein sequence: CAWSSGTGEKLFF. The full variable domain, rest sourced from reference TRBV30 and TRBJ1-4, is SQTIHQWPATLVQPVGSPLSLECTVEGTSNPNLYWYRQAAGRGLQLLFYSVGIGQISSEVPQNLSASRPQDRQFILSSKKLLLSDSGFYLCAWSSGTGEKLFFGSGTQLSVL.